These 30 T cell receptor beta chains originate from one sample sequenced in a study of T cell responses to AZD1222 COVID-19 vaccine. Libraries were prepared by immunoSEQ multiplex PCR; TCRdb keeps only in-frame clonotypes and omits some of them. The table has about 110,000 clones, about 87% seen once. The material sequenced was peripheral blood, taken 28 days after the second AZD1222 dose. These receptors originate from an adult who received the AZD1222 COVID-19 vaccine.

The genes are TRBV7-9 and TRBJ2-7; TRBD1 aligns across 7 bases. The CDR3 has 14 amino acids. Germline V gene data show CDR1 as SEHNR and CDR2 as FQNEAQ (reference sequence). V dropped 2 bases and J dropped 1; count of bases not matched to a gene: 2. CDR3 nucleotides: TGTGCCAGCAGCTTAACCAGGGGGTCCTACGAGCAGTACTTC. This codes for CASSLTRGSYEQYF.

The CDR3 loop reads CASSLAGTGELFF. The CDR3 DNA follows: TGTGCCAGCAGCTTAGCAGGGACCGGGGAGCTGTTTTTT. The rearrangement uses TRBV7-3 and TRBJ2-2, with D tentatively TRBD1 (5 bases). The CDR3 runs 13 residues. V was pared by 2 bases and J by 5 bases, with 6 bases between. In germline, CDR1 is SGHTA, CDR2 FQGTGA.

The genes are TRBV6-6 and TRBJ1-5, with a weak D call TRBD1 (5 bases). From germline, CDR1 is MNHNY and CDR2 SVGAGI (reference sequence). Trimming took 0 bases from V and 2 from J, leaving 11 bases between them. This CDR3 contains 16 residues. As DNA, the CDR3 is TGTGCCAGCAGTTACTCTCAAGGGGTCGGCAATCAGCCCCAGCATTTT. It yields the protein CASSYSQGVGNQPQHF.

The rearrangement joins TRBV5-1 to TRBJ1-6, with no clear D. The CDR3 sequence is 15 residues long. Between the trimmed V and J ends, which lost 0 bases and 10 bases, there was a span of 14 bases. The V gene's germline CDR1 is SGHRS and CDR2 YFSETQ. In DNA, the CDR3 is TGCGCCAGCAGCTTGGCCACGGCCACGGGCTCACCCCTCCACTTT. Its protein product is CASSLATATGSPLHF.

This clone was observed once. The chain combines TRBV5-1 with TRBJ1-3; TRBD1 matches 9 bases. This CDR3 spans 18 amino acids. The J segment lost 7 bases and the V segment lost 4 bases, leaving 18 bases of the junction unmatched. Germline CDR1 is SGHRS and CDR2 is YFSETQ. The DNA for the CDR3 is TGCGCCAGCAGCCATCGAGGTCCCTCGGGGACAGGGCGTAACACCATATATTTT. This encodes CASSHRGPSGTGRNTIYF.

CDR3 bases: TGTGCCAGCAGTTACTCGAGCAGGGGAACGGTTTCACCCCTCCACTTT. This codes for CASSYSSRGTVSPLHF. The chain employs TRBV6-5 and TRBJ1-6; TRBD1 might be the D (6 bases). The CDR3 totals 16 residues. CDR1 and CDR2 (germline): MNHEY, SVGAGI. The V and J ends lost 0 bases and 9 bases respectively, with 15 bases between them.

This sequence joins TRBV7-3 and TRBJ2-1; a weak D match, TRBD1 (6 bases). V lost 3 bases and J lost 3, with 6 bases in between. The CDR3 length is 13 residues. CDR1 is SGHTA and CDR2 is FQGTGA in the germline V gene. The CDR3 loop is CASSLDSYNEQFF. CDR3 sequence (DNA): TGTGCCAGCAGCTTGGACAGCTACAATGAGCAGTTCTTC.

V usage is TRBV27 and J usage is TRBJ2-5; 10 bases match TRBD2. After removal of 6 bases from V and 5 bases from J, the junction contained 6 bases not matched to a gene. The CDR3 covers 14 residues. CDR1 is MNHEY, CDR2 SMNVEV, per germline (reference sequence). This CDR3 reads CASSQSGRVETQYF. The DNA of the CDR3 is TGTGCCAGCAGCCAAAGCGGGAGGGTGGAGACCCAGTACTTC.

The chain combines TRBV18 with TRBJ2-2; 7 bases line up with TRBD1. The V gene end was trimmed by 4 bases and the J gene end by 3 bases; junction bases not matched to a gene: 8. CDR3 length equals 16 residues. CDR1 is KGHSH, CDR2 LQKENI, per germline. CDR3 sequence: CASSRTGTEDTGELFF. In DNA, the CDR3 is TGTGCCAGCTCACGTACCGGGACAGAGGACACCGGGGAGCTGTTTTTT. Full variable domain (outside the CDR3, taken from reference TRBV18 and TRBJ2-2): NAGVMQNPRHLVRRRGQEARLRCSPMKGHSHVYWYRQLPEEGLKFMVYLQKENIIDESGMPKERFSAEFPKEGPSILRIQQVVRGDSAAYFCASSRTGTEDTGELFFGEGSRLTVL.

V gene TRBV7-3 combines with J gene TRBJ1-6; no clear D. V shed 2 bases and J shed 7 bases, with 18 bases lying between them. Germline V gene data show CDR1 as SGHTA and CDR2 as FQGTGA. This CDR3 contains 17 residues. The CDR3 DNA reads TGTGCCAGCAGCTTAGGTCCAGGCCTTGGGCCGAATTCACCCCTCCACTTT. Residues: CASSLGPGLGPNSPLHF.

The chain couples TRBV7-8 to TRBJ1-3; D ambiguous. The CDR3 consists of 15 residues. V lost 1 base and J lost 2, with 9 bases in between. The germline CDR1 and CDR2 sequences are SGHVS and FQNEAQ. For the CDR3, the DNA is TGTGCCAGCAGCTTAGATGGGGTCGCTGGAAACACCATATATTTT. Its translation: CASSLDGVAGNTIYF.

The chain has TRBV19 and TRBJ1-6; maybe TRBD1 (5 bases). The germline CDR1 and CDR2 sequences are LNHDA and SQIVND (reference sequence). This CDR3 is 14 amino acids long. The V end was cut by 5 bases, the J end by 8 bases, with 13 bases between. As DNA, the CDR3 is TGTGCCAGTAGTGGGCCGGGGGGGGATTCACCCCTCCACTTT. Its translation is CASSGPGGDSPLHF.

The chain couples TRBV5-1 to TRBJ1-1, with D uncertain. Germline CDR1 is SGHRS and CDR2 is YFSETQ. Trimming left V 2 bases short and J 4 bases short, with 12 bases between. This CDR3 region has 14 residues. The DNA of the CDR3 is TGCGCCAGCAGCTTTACTTTAGGAGGCACTGAAGCTTTCTTT. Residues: CASSFTLGGTEAFF.

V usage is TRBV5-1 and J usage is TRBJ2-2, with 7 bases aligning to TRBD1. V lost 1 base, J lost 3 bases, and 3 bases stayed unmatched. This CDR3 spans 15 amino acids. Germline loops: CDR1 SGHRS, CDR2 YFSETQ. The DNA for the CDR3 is TGCGCCAGCAGCTTGAAGGGGGCTTACACCGGGGAGCTGTTTTTT. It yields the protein CASSLKGAYTGELFF. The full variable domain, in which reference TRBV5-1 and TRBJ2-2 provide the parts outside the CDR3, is KAGVTQTPRYLIKTRGQQVTLSCSPISGHRSVSWYQQTPGQGLQFLFEYFSETQRNKGNFPGRFSGRQFSNSRSEMNVSTLELGDSALYLCASSLKGAYTGELFFGEGSRLTVL.

The CDR3 bases are TGTGCCAGCAGTTTAGTGCAGGACCACGAGCAGTACTTC. Translated, it gives CASSLVQDHEQYF. The chain uses TRBV28 and TRBJ2-7, with D hard to call. This CDR3 has 13 amino acids. Trimming shortened V by 2 bases and J by 5 bases, and 10 bases separated the two germline ends. Looked up from germline, CDR1 is MDHEN and CDR2 is SYDVKM.

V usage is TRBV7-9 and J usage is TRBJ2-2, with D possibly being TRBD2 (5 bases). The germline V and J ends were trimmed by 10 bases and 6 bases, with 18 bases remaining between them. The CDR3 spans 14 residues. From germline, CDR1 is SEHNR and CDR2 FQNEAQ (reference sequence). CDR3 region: CATGDYPGPGELFF. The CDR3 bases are TGTGCCACTGGAGACTACCCAGGCCCCGGGGAGCTGTTTTTT.

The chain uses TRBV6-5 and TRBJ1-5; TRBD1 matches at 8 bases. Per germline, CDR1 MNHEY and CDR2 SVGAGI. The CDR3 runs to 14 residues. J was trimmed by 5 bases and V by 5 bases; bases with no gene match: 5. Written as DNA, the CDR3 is TGTGCCAGCAGTCCGACAGGGGAATATCAGCCCCAGCATTTT. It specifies CASSPTGEYQPQHF.

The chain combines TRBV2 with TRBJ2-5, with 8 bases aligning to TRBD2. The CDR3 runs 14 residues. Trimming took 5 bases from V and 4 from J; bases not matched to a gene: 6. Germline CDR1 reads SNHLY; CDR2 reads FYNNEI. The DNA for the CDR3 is TGTGCCAGCAGTTTAAGCGGGAGAGGAGAGACCCAGTACTTC. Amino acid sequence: CASSLSGRGETQYF.

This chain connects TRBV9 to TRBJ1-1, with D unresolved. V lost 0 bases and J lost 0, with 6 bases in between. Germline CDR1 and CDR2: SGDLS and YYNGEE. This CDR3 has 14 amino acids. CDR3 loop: CASSVENVNTEAFF. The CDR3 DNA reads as TGTGCCAGCAGCGTAGAAAACGTGAACACTGAAGCTTTCTTT.

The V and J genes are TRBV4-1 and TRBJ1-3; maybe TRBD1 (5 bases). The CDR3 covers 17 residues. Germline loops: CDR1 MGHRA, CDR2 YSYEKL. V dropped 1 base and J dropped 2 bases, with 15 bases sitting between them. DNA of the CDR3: TGCGCCAGCAGCCAAGGCGGGGGGAGGGGAGCTGGAAACACCATATATTTT. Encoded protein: CASSQGGGRGAGNTIYF.

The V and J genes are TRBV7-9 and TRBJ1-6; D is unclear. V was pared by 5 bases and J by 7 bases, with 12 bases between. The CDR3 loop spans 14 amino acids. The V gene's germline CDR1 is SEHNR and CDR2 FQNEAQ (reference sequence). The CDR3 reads CASSASEGNSPLHF. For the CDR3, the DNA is TGTGCCAGCAGCGCCTCCGAGGGAAATTCACCCCTCCACTTT.

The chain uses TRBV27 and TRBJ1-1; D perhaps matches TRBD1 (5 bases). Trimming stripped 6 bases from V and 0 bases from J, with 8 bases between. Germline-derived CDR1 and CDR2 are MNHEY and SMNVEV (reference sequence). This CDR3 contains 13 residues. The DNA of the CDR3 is TGTGCCAGCAGGATGACAGTGAACACTGAAGCTTTCTTT. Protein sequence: CASRMTVNTEAFF.

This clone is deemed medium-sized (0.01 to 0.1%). CDR3 sequence (DNA): TGTGCCAGCAGTGGAGGGACAAGGATCACAGATACGCAGTATTTT. Translated, it gives CASSGGTRITDTQYF. V gene TRBV25-1 combines with J gene TRBJ2-3; maybe TRBD1 (6 bases). The CDR3 sequence is 15 residues long. The germline V gene encodes CDR1 MGHDK and CDR2 SYGVNS. V lost 4 bases to trimming and J lost 2 bases, with 13 bases between them.

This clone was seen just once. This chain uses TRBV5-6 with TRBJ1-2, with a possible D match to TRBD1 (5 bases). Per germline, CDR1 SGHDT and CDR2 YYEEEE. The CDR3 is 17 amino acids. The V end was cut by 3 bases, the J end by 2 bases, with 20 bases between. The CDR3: CASSWDGTANYNYGYTF. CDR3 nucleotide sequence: TGTGCCAGCAGCTGGGACGGGACGGCGAACTACAACTATGGCTACACCTTC.

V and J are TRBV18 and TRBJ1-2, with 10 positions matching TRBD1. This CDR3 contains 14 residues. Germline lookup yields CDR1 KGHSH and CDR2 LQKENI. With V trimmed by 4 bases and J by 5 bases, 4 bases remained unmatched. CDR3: CASSRQGAGYGYTF. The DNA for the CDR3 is TGTGCCAGCTCACGACAGGGGGCTGGTTATGGCTACACCTTC. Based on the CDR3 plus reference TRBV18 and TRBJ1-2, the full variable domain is NAGVMQNPRHLVRRRGQEARLRCSPMKGHSHVYWYRQLPEEGLKFMVYLQKENIIDESGMPKERFSAEFPKEGPSILRIQQVVRGDSAAYFCASSRQGAGYGYTFGSGTRLTVV.

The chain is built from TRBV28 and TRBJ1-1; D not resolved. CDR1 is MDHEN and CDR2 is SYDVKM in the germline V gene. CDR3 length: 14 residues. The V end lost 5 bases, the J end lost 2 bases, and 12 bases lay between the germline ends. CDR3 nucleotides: TGTGCCAGCAGTGTCTCCCGGCGTAACACTGAAGCTTTCTTT. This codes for CASSVSRRNTEAFF.

For the CDR3, the DNA is TGTGCCAGCAGTTCTAGCTATGAGCAGTTCTTC. Translation gives CASSSSYEQFF. The rearrangement uses TRBV28 and TRBJ2-1, with D possibly being TRBD2 (5 bases). Germline values: CDR1 MDHEN, CDR2 SYDVKM. V was trimmed by 4 bases and J by 8 bases, leaving 6 bases between them. The length of the CDR3 is 11 residues. The whole variable domain, filled in from reference TRBV28 and TRBJ2-1, reads DVKVTQSSRYLVKRTGEKVFLECVQDMDHENMFWYRQDPGLGLRLIYFSYDVKMKEKGDIPEGYSVSREKKERFSLILESASTNQTSMYLCASSSSYEQFFGPGTRLTVL.

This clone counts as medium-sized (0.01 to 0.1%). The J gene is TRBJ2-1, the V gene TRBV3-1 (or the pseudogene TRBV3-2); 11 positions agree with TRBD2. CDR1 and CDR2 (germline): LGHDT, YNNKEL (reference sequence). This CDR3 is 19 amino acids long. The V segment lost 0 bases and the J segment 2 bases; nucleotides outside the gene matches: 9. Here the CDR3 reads CASSQDLAGGPLPYNEQFF. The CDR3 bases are TGTGCCAGCAGCCAAGATTTAGCGGGGGGGCCTTTACCCTACAATGAGCAGTTCTTC.

The CDR3 reads CASSRQGGPYEQYF. In DNA form, the CDR3 reads TGTGCCAGCAGCCGACAGGGGGGACCCTACGAGCAGTACTTC. V usage is TRBV6-5 and J usage is TRBJ2-7, with TRBD1 matching over 9 bases. The CDR3 length is 14 residues. V gave up 6 bases and J gave up 2 bases; unmatched junction bases: 5. CDR1 is MNHEY, CDR2 SVGAGI, per germline.

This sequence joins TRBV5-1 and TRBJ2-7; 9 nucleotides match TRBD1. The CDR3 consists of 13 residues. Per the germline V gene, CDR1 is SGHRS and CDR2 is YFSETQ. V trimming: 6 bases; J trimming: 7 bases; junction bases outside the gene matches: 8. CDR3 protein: CASTWTGVGEQYF. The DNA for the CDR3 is TGCGCCAGCACGTGGACAGGGGTTGGGGAGCAGTACTTC.